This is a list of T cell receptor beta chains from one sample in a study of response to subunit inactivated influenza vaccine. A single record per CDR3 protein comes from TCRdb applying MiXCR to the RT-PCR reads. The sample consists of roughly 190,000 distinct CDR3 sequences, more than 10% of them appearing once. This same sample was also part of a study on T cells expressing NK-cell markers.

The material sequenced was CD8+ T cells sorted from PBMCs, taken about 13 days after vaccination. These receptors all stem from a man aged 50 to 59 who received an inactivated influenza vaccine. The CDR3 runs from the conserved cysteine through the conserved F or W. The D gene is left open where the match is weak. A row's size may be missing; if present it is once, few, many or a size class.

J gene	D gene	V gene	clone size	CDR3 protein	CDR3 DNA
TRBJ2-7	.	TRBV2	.	CASSEASGVPYEQYF	TGTGCCAGCAGTGAAGCCTCAGGGGTCCCCTACGAGCAGTACTTC
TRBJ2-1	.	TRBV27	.	CASSLSIVNEQFF	TGTGCCAGCAGTTTATCTATAGTTAATGAGCAGTTCTTC
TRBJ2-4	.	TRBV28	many	CASRTGFGRNIQYF	TGTGCCAGCAGAACAGGGTTTGGAAGAAACATTCAGTACTTC
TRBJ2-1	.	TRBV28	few	CASSLMGRGLYNEQFF	TGTGCCAGCAGTTTAATGGGCAGGGGACTCTACAATGAGCAGTTCTTC
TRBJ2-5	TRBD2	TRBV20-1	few	CSASTAGDPRETQYF	TGCAGTGCTAGTACAGCGGGGGACCCCCGGGAGACCCAGTACTTC
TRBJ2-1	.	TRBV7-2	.	CASSSGMFNEKFF	TGTGCCAGCAGCTCAGGGATGTTCAATGAGAAGTTCTTC
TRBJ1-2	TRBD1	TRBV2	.	CASSRTGGGYGYTF	TGTGCCAGCAGTCGGACAGGGGGCGGCTATGGCTACACCTTC
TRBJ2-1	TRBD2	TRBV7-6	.	CASSLERGGGGEQFF	TGTGCCAGCAGCTTAGAGCGGGGGGGCGGTGGTGAGCAGTTCTTC
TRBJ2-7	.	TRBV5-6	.	CASSLDIATEQYF	TGTGCCAGCAGCTTGGATATAGCCACCGAGCAGTACTTC
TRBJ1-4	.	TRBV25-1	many	CASSEDMVGEKLFF	TGTGCCAGCAGTGAAGACATGGTGGGGGAAAAACTGTTTTTT
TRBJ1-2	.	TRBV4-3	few	CASSPSPGVNYGYTF	TGCGCCAGCAGCCCTTCTCCGGGGGTTAACTATGGCTACACCTTC
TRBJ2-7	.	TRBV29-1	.	CSVLSMSSYEQYF	TGCAGCGTTCTGTCTATGAGCTCCTACGAGCAGTACTTC
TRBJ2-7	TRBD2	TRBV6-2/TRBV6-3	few	CASVAGPYEQYF	TGTGCCAGTGTAGCGGGACCGTACGAGCAGTACTTC
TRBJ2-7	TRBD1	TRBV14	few	CASSQDRTGPESYEQYF	TGTGCCAGCAGCCAAGATCGGACAGGCCCCGAGTCCTACGAGCAGTACTTC
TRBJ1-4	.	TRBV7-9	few	CASSLWDIKLFF	TGTGCCAGCAGCTTATGGGACATTAAACTGTTTTTT
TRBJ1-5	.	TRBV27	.	CASSLYRGEQPQHF	TGTGCCAGCAGTTTATACCGGGGGGAGCAGCCCCAGCATTTT
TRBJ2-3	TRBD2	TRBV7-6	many	CASSLAAGEPPDTQYF	TGTGCCAGCAGCTTAGCCGCGGGAGAACCGCCAGATACGCAGTATTTT
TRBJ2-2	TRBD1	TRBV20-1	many	CSAEDRGNTGELFF	TGCAGTGCCGAGGACAGGGGGAACACCGGGGAGCTGTTTTTT
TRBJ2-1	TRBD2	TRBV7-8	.	CASSFGGRGYNEQFF	TGTGCCAGCAGCTTTGGCGGGAGAGGCTACAATGAGCAGTTCTTC
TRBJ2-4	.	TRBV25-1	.	CASSEGAAIQYF	TGTGCCAGCAGTGAGGGGGCAGCCATTCAGTACTTC
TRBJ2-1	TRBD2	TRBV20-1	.	CCARDRASGRAMMDEQFF	TGCTGTGCTAGAGATAGGGCTAGCGGGAGGGCCATGATGGATGAGCAGTTCTTC
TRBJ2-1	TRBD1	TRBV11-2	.	CASSSTGTGKYNEQFF	TGTGCCAGCAGCTCAACCGGGACAGGGAAGTACAATGAGCAGTTCTTC
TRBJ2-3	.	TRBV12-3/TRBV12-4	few	CASSTWADASTDTQYF	TGTGCCAGCAGCACCTGGGCGGACGCTAGCACAGATACGCAGTATTTT
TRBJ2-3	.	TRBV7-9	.	CAISPGLRTDTQYF	TGTGCCATCAGCCCGGGGCTACGCACAGATACGCAGTATTTT
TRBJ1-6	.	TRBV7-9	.	CASSLVAGHSPLHF	TGTGCCAGCAGCTTAGTGGCGGGACATTCACCCCTCCACTTT
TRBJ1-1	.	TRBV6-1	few	CASSAGVGDTEAFF	TGTGCCAGCAGTGCAGGGGTTGGTGACACTGAAGCTTTCTTT
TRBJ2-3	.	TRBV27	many	CASSIHPTGQLDTQYF	TGTGCCAGCAGTATCCACCCGACGGGCCAGCTGGATACGCAGTATTTT
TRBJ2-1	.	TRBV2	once	CASSVLRDAQFF	TGTGCCAGCAGTGTGCTCCGGGACGCGCAGTTCTTC
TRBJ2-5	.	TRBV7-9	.	CASTPWAEETQYF	TGTGCCAGCACCCCTTGGGCGGAAGAGACCCAGTACTTC
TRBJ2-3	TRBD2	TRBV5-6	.	CASSFGLAGEGTDTQYF	TGTGCCAGCAGCTTCGGTCTAGCGGGAGAAGGCACAGATACGCAGTATTTT
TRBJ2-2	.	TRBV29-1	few	CSVETPTGAGELFF	TGCAGCGTTGAAACGCCCACGGGGGCCGGGGAGCTGTTTTTT
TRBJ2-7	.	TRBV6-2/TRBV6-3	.	CASSYQADYEQYF	TGTGCCAGCAGTTACCAGGCTGACTACGAGCAGTACTTC
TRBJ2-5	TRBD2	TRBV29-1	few	CSVGGGETQYF	TGCAGCGTTGGGGGGGGAGAGACCCAGTACTTC
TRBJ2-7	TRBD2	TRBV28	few	CASSLCLADKTYEQYF	TGTGCCAGCAGTTTATGCCTAGCGGACAAAACCTACGAGCAGTACTTC
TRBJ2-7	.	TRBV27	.	CASRTAGTPWEQYF	TGTGCCAGCAGAACAGCCGGGACACCTTGGGAGCAGTACTTC
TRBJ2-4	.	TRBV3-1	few	CASSQDPARVAKNIQYF	TGTGCCAGCAGCCAAGATCCCGCTAGGGTAGCCAAAAACATTCAGTACTTC
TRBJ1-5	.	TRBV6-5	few	CASSYTPGQPQHF	TGTGCCAGCAGCTACACACCGGGTCAGCCCCAGCATTTT
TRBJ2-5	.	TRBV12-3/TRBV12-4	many	CASSLGTMAETQYF	TGTGCCAGCAGTCTAGGGACCATGGCAGAGACCCAGTACTTC
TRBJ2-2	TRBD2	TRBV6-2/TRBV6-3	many	CASRLAGYTGELFF	TGTGCCAGCAGATTAGCGGGTTACACCGGGGAGCTGTTTTTT
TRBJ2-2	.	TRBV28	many	CASSLTFESTGELFF	TGTGCCAGCAGTTTAACCTTCGAGAGTACCGGGGAGCTGTTTTTT
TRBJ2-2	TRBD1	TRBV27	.	CASSLIGHRGGGELFF	TGTGCCAGCAGTTTAATCGGTCACAGGGGCGGCGGGGAGCTGTTTTTT
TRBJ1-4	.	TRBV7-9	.	CASSLGPLGEKLFF	TGTGCCAGCAGCTTAGGTCCATTGGGCGAAAAACTGTTTTTT
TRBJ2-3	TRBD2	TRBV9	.	CASSVSTSGFGTDTQYF	TGTGCCAGCAGCGTTTCGACTAGCGGGTTTGGGACAGATACGCAGTATTTT
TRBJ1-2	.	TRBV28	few	CASSLRGTSIYGYTF	TGTGCCAGCAGTTTACGTGGGACATCCATCTATGGCTACACCTTC
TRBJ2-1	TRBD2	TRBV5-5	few	CASSAGLAAYNEQFF	TGTGCCAGCAGCGCCGGACTAGCGGCTTACAATGAGCAGTTCTTC
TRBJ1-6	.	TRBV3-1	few	CASSQDVGANSPLHF	TGTGCCAGCAGCCAAGATGTAGGGGCTAATTCACCCCTCCACTTT
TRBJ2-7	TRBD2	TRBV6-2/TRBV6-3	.	CASSLSGAYEQYF	TGTGCCAGCAGTTTAAGCGGGGCCTACGAGCAGTACTTC
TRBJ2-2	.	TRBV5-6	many	CASSLQGNTGELFF	TGTGCCAGCAGCCTACAGGGGAACACCGGGGAGCTGTTTTTT
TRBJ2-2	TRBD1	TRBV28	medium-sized	CASSLLATGDGELFF	TGTGCCAGCAGTTTACTTGCCACAGGGGACGGGGAGCTGTTTTTT
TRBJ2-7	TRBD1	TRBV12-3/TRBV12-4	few	CASSLRTGAPYEQYF	TGTGCCAGCAGTTTAAGGACAGGGGCCCCCTACGAGCAGTACTTC
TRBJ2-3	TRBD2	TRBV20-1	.	CSARASSGRGTDTQYF	TGCAGTGCTAGAGCATCCAGCGGGAGGGGGACAGATACGCAGTATTTT
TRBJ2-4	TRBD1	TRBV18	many	CASSGPGTGIEAKNIQYF	TGTGCCAGCTCAGGTCCCGGGACAGGGATTGAAGCCAAAAACATTCAGTACTTC
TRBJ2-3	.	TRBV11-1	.	CASYSQPGGTPITDTQYF	TGTGCCAGCTATAGCCAACCAGGAGGGACCCCGATCACAGATACGCAGTATTTT
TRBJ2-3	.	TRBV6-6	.	CASRPSLDTQYF	TGTGCCAGCAGGCCCTCCTTAGACACGCAGTATTTT
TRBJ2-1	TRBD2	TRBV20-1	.	CSARDPRTSGGRNEQFF	TGCAGTGCTAGAGACCCGAGGACTAGCGGGGGGAGGAATGAGCAGTTCTTC